Listed below are T cell receptor beta chains from one sample, sequenced in a study of OX40 agonist ivuxolimab in advanced cancers. Profiling relied on immunoSEQ multiplex PCR, and the TCRdb table lists in-frame clones only, not all of them. The repertoire holds 60,000 or so clones, with almost 95% as singletons. The sample here was CD4+ or CD8+ T cells sorted from blood, taken in a trial of the OX40 agonist ivuxolimab. Receptors were obtained from an adult with an advanced solid tumor such as melanoma, head and neck, liver or kidney cancer. CDR3s include the opening cysteine and the closing phenylalanine or tryptophan. The order of the fields is J gene, D gene, clone size, V gene, CDR3 DNA, CDR3 protein. D genes are given only for firm matches. Where a row states a size, it is once, few, many or the class of an expanded clone; other rows omit it.

TRBJ2-5,TRBD1,-,TRBV5-1,TGCGCCAGCAGCCCCACCGGGACAGGATCGGAAGAGACCCAGTACTTC,CASSPTGTGSEETQYF
TRBJ2-7,TRBD2,-,TRBV19,TGTGCCAGTAGTATCGTAGCGGGGCTTACTGAGGAGCAGTACTTC,CASSIVAGLTEEQYF
TRBJ2-7,-,-,TRBV6-5,TGTGCCAGCAGTTATTTGTTTCGCGGAAACTCCTACGAGCAGTACTTC,CASSYLFRGNSYEQYF
TRBJ1-3,-,-,TRBV18,TGTGCCAGCTCAAGGGACCAAAACACCATATATTTT,CASSRDQNTIYF
TRBJ2-2,TRBD1,-,TRBV15,TGTGCCACCAGCAGGCTGTCAGGGGGAAGTCAGGCGAACACCGGGGAGCTGTTTTTT,CATSRLSGGSQANTGELFF
TRBJ2-7,-,-,TRBV11-2,TGTGCCAGCAGCTTAGTCCGATACGAGCAGTACTTC,CASSLVRYEQYF
TRBJ1-2,TRBD1,-,TRBV19,TGTGCCAGTAAGACAGGGGGTGGCTACACCTTC,CASKTGGGYTF
TRBJ2-2,-,few,TRBV7-6,TGTGCCAGCAGCCCCGGGAACACCGGGGAGCTGTTTTTT,CASSPGNTGELFF
TRBJ2-7,TRBD2,-,TRBV5-1,TGCGCCAGCAGCGATAGGACTAGCGTAAGCTCCTACGAGCAGTACTTC,CASSDRTSVSSYEQYF
TRBJ2-1,TRBD2,-,TRBV27,TGTGCCAGCAGTTTCGGGAACGGGCCTAGCGGGGAGAATGAGCAGTTCTTC,CASSFGNGPSGENEQFF
TRBJ2-1,TRBD1,few,TRBV9,TGTGCCAGCAGCGTAGATGGGCGACAGGGGTCCCATAGTGGGCAGTTCTTC,CASSVDGRQGSHSGQFF
TRBJ1-2,-,-,TRBV6-6,TGTGCCAGCAGTTACACGGGCGACAGCTACACCTTC,CASSYTGDSYTF
TRBJ2-3,-,-,TRBV6-5,TGTGCCAGCAGTTTTCCGTCAGATACGCAGTATTTT,CASSFPSDTQYF
TRBJ2-1,-,-,TRBV11-2,TGTGCCAGCAGCTCGAACAATGAGCAGTTCTTC,CASSSNNEQFF
TRBJ2-5,TRBD1,-,TRBV7-9,TGTGCCAGCAGCCCGACAGGGTCCCAAGAGACCCAGTACTTC,CASSPTGSQETQYF
TRBJ2-3,-,-,TRBV28,TGTGCCAGCAGTTTCCGCGCCGGGCTAGCCGGACCCACAGATACGCAGTATTTT,CASSFRAGLAGPTDTQYF
TRBJ2-7,-,-,TRBV7-2,TGTGCCAGCAGCTTAGTTGACGCTGCCTACGAGCAGTACTTC,CASSLVDAAYEQYF
TRBJ2-7,-,-,TRBV6-5,TGTGCCAGCAGTGACTCCTGGACAGCCCCCTACGAGCAGTACTTC,CASSDSWTAPYEQYF
TRBJ2-3,-,-,TRBV27,TGTGCCAGCAGTTTGTTGGGGAGTGGTACGCAGTATTTT,CASSLLGSGTQYF
TRBJ2-7,-,-,TRBV19,TGTGCCAGTAGTACTGGCTACGAGCAGTACTTC,CASSTGYEQYF
TRBJ1-1,-,-,TRBV5-6,TGTGCCAGCAGCTTGGGTATGGGGAACACTGAAGCTTTCTTT,CASSLGMGNTEAFF
TRBJ2-3,TRBD2,once,TRBV9,TGTGCCAGCAGCGACCTAGCGGGGGAAACAGATACGCAGTATTTT,CASSDLAGETDTQYF
TRBJ1-5,-,once,TRBV4-1,TGCGCCAGCAGCCCCCAACAGGGAACGGGCAATCAGCCCCAGCATTTT,CASSPQQGTGNQPQHF
TRBJ1-5,-,once,TRBV4-1,TGCGCCAGCAGCCGGGCCAACAATCAGCCCCAGCATTTT,CASSRANNQPQHF
TRBJ2-7,-,-,TRBV5-1,TGCGCCAGCAGCTTTGGGACGTTCTCCTACGAGCAGTACTTC,CASSFGTFSYEQYF
TRBJ2-2,-,-,TRBV7-6,TGTGCCAGCAGCTTAGGCGGGGCTACGAACACCGGGGAGCTGTTTTTT,CASSLGGATNTGELFF
TRBJ2-3,TRBD2,-,TRBV4-1,TGCGCCAGCAGCCCCCCACTAGCGGGGGCACGGGGAGATACGCAGTATTTT,CASSPPLAGARGDTQYF
TRBJ2-1,-,-,TRBV6-1,TGTGCCAGCAGTGAAGCGCCGGGTATATCCTACAATGAGCAGTTCTTC,CASSEAPGISYNEQFF
TRBJ2-1,TRBD2,-,TRBV14,TGTGCCAGCAGCCGTCCGGGCGGGGGGGCTCTCATCAATGAGCAGTTCTTC,CASSRPGGGALINEQFF
TRBJ1-1,-,-,TRBV19,TGTGCCAGTAGTATGACTTATCGGGAGGACAGAATGAACACTGAAGCTTTCTTT,CASSMTYREDRMNTEAFF
TRBJ2-7,-,once,TRBV14,TGTGCCAGCAGCCAAGGGACACGCTACGAGCAGTACTTC,CASSQGTRYEQYF
TRBJ1-6,-,-,TRBV4-1,TGCGCCAGCAGCCAAGACCTCGCCGTCCCACCCCTCCACTTT,CASSQDLAVPPLHF
TRBJ2-7,TRBD1,few,TRBV29-1,TGCAGCGTTGCACAGGGGGCAGGGGACGAGCAGTACTTC,CSVAQGAGDEQYF
TRBJ1-1,-,-,TRBV6-5,TGTGCCAGCAGTTACTCGACAGGAGAAGCTTTCTTT,CASSYSTGEAFF
TRBJ2-2,-,-,TRBV5-4,TGTGCCAGCAGCCCAATACAGGGACCGAACACCGGGGAGCTGTTTTTT,CASSPIQGPNTGELFF
TRBJ2-4,-,-,TRBV7-9,TGTGCCAGCAGCAATAGCCAGGACAACATTCAGTACTTC,CASSNSQDNIQYF
TRBJ2-3,TRBD2,-,TRBV9,TGTGCCAGCAGCCACAGGACTAGCGGGCACACAGATACGCAGTATTTT,CASSHRTSGHTDTQYF
TRBJ1-2,TRBD1,-,TRBV11-2,TGTGCCAGCAGCTTAAATTCTTTCGCAGGGGGTAATGGCTACACCTTC,CASSLNSFAGGNGYTF
TRBJ2-7,TRBD2,-,TRBV29-1,TGCAGCGTTGAGGAGCTAGCGGGAGGACAGAGCTACGAGCAGTACTTC,CSVEELAGGQSYEQYF
TRBJ2-7,TRBD1,-,TRBV6-6,TGTGCCAGCAGTCCCTACAACAGGGGGCTATACGAGCAGTACTTC,CASSPYNRGLYEQYF
TRBJ2-2,TRBD2,-,TRBV5-1,TGCGCCAGCAGTCCTGGGACTAGCGGGCTGACCCGGGAGCTGTTTTTT,CASSPGTSGLTRELFF
TRBJ2-5,-,-,TRBV15,TGTGCCACCAGCATTCGACCGAGACAAGAGACCCAGTACTTC,CATSIRPRQETQYF
TRBJ1-4,-,many,TRBV13,TGTGCCAGCACCTCCCGGGGGGACGAAAAACTGTTTTTT,CASTSRGDEKLFF
TRBJ1-4,-,-,TRBV11-2,TGTGCCAGCAGCTTAGGAGGGGAAAAACTGTTTTTT,CASSLGGEKLFF
TRBJ2-7,-,-,TRBV7-9,TGTGCCAGCAGCTTAGAATCCCGGACGGACTTCTACGAGCAGTACTTC,CASSLESRTDFYEQYF
TRBJ2-2,-,-,TRBV27,TGTGCCAGCAGTTTCCAGAACACCGGGGAGCTGTTTTTT,CASSFQNTGELFF
TRBJ2-7,-,-,TRBV6-5,TGTGCCAGCAGTTACTCCTCGGGGCAGTACTTC,CASSYSSGQYF
TRBJ2-1,TRBD1,-,TRBV7-6,TGTGCCAGCAGCTTGACAGGGGGCCGTGAGCAGTTCTTC,CASSLTGGREQFF
TRBJ1-5,-,-,TRBV7-8,TGTGCCAGCAGCTCGGGAAAGAGTCAGCCCCAGCATTTT,CASSSGKSQPQHF
TRBJ1-4,-,-,TRBV10-3,TGTGCCATCGGTCAGGGTGCAACTAATGAAAAACTGTTTTTT,CAIGQGATNEKLFF
TRBJ2-1,TRBD2,-,TRBV7-3,TGTGCCAGCAGCGACCGCGGGAGTTCCTACAATGAGCAGTTCTTC,CASSDRGSSYNEQFF
TRBJ2-7,TRBD1,-,TRBV5-1,TGCGCCAGCAGCTTGGACGGACAGGTTATCTCCTACGAGCAGTACTTC,CASSLDGQVISYEQYF
TRBJ2-7,-,-,TRBV15,TGTGCCACCAGTAGTGACCCCAGCTCCTACGAGCAGTACTTC,CATSSDPSSYEQYF
TRBJ2-7,-,-,TRBV4-1,TGCGCCAGCAGCCAAGATCCCTGGGACAAATACGAGCAGTACTTC,CASSQDPWDKYEQYF
TRBJ2-5,TRBD2,-,TRBV6-1,TGTGCCAGCAGTGAGGGACTAGCGTCTATACAAGAGACCCAGTACTTC,CASSEGLASIQETQYF
TRBJ2-5,TRBD1,-,TRBV9,TGTGCCAGCAGCCCGACCGACCGGACAGGCATACAAGAGACCCAGTACTTC,CASSPTDRTGIQETQYF